These 8 T cell receptor beta chains came from one sample sequenced in a study of blood T cell repertoires in COVID-19. TCRdb keeps only in-frame clones here, not all; method: immunoSEQ multiplex PCR. This sample has fewer than 35,000 clones, with roughly 87% found just once. Sequencing input: peripheral blood. The receptor set was obtained from a man over 45 with active or convalescent COVID-19.

In its sample, this clone was seen once. This chain links TRBV4-1 with TRBJ2-1, with TRBD2 matching 9 bases. The V gene end was trimmed by 1 base and the J gene end by 3 bases; junction bases not matched to a gene: 4. Germline CDR1 reads MGHRA; CDR2 reads YSYEKL. The CDR3 contains 16 residues. The chain's CDR3 is CASSQGPSGNYNEQFF. The CDR3 DNA follows: TGCGCCAGCAGCCAAGGACCTAGCGGGAACTACAATGAGCAGTTCTTC.

This clone was seen just once. V usage is TRBV6-2 or TRBV6-3 and J usage is TRBJ2-6, with 9 bases lining up with TRBD2. With V trimmed by 4 bases and J by 0 bases, 7 bases remained unmatched. This CDR3 is 18 amino acids long. Germline CDR1 reads MNHEY; CDR2 reads SVGEGT. CDR3 sequence: CASSLGLAGSSGANVLTF. The CDR3, as DNA: TGTGCCAGCAGTTTAGGTCTAGCGGGGAGCTCTGGGGCCAACGTCCTGACTTTC.

This chain links TRBV3-1 (or the pseudogene TRBV3-2) with TRBJ2-7; 7 nucleotides match TRBD2. Losses at the gene ends were 4 bases for V and 3 bases for J; bases not matched to a gene: 9. The CDR3 runs to 15 residues. CDR1 is LGHDT, CDR2 YNNKEL, per germline (reference sequence). CDR3 sequence: CASSPGLPAIYEQYF. The CDR3 nucleotides read TGTGCCAGCAGCCCGGGACTACCAGCTATCTACGAGCAGTACTTC.

The CDR3, as DNA: TGTGCCAGCAGCCTGGGACTAGCGGGATACAATGAGCAGTTCTTC. It translates to CASSLGLAGYNEQFF. The chain recombines TRBV7-9 with TRBJ2-1, with 13 bases that match TRBD2. Per germline, CDR1 SEHNR and CDR2 FQNEAQ (reference sequence). This CDR3 is built from 15 residues. V lost 5 bases to trimming and J lost 4 bases; unmatched junction nucleotides: 2.

This chain connects TRBV28 to TRBJ2-3; the D is unclear. The CDR3 is 15 amino acids. V shed 0 bases and J shed 1 base, with 8 bases lying between them. Germline values: CDR1 MDHEN, CDR2 SYDVKM. The CDR3 spells CASSLWISGTDTQYF. DNA for the CDR3: TGTGCCAGCAGTTTATGGATCAGTGGCACAGATACGCAGTATTTT.

This clone was seen just once. This chain connects TRBV28 to TRBJ1-2; D remains ambiguous. The germline V and J ends were trimmed by 8 bases and 5 bases, with 18 bases remaining between them. Per the germline V gene, CDR1 is MDHEN and CDR2 is SYDVKM. This CDR3 region has 14 residues. The CDR3 spells CASPRVTARYGYTF. The DNA of the CDR3 is TGTGCCAGCCCGCGGGTTACAGCCCGATATGGCTACACCTTC.

CDR3 in amino acids: CASTPGGRTKNIQYF. The CDR3 nucleotides are TGTGCCAGTACCCCAGGGGGCCGGACCAAAAACATTCAGTACTTC. V gene TRBV19 combines with J gene TRBJ2-4; 8 bases fit TRBD1. The CDR3 is made up of 15 amino acids. The ends lost 7 bases at V and 2 bases at J; junction bases unmatched: 7. CDR1 and CDR2 (germline): LNHDA, SQIVND (reference sequence).

The chain has TRBV7-9 and TRBJ2-5; 9 nucleotides agree with TRBD1. This CDR3 spans 14 amino acids. Germline trimming cut 3 bases from V and 3 bases from J; bases unmatched to any gene: 2. Germline V gene data show CDR1 as SEHNR and CDR2 as FQNEAQ (reference sequence). CDR3 region: CASSLTGGEETQYF. CDR3 nucleotides: TGTGCCAGCAGCTTGACAGGGGGGGAAGAGACCCAGTACTTC.